These T cell receptor beta chains were read from a single sample in a study of blood T cell repertoires in COVID-19. The data were produced by immunoSEQ multiplex PCR, yet TCRdb's version contains in-frame clones alone and is incomplete. The repertoire holds 200,000 to 300,000 clones, with around four fifths as singletons. Sample: peripheral blood. These receptors originate from a man aged 60 to 69 with acute or convalescent COVID-19. The CDR3 runs from the conserved cysteine through the conserved F or W. Each record gives: V gene, D gene, J gene, clone size, CDR3 DNA, CDR3 protein. A D gene is named only where the DNA matches it firmly. Rows give clone size only sometimes, using once, few, many, or a class for an expanded clone.

TRBV7-3	TRBD1	TRBJ1-6	.	TGTGCCAGCAGCCCCCGACAGGGGCCTAATTCACCCCTCCACTTT	CASSPRQGPNSPLHF
TRBV10-1	TRBD2	TRBJ2-1	.	TGCGCCAAAAAGACTAGCGGGAACTACAATGAGCAGTTCTTC	CAKKTSGNYNEQFF
TRBV19	TRBD2	TRBJ2-1	.	TGTGCCAGTAGTATCGAGCGGGAACCCTACAATGAGCAGTTCTTC	CASSIEREPYNEQFF
TRBV6-5	.	TRBJ1-6	.	TGTGCCAGCAGTTACGGGGGGGGCCTAAATAATTCACCCCTCCACTTT	CASSYGGGLNNSPLHF
TRBV3-1/TRBV3-2	TRBD1	TRBJ2-5	.	TGTGCCAGCAGCCCCGGGACAGGGAGGGAGACCCAGTACTTC	CASSPGTGRETQYF
TRBV3-1/TRBV3-2	TRBD2	TRBJ2-2	.	TGTGCCAGCAGCCAAGTGAGCGGGAGGGCCGATGGCGGGGAGCTGTTTTTT	CASSQVSGRADGGELFF
TRBV9	TRBD1	TRBJ1-1	.	TGTGCCAGCAGCCCTGCTTACAGGGGAAAGAACACTGAAGCTTTCTTT	CASSPAYRGKNTEAFF
TRBV11-2	.	TRBJ1-1	few	TGTGCCAGCAGCTTAGAATCGGCAGGGAACACTGAAGCTTTCTTT	CASSLESAGNTEAFF
TRBV12-3/TRBV12-4	.	TRBJ1-2	few	TGTGCCAGCAGTTTAGGACAGAACTATGGCTACACCTTC	CASSLGQNYGYTF
TRBV19	.	TRBJ1-6	.	TGTGCCAGTAGTATGGACGGGAATAATTCACCCCTCCACTTT	CASSMDGNNSPLHF
TRBV6-5	TRBD1	TRBJ2-7	.	TGTGCCAGCAGTTACTCCGGACAGGGACCCTACGAGCAGTACTTC	CASSYSGQGPYEQYF
TRBV18	.	TRBJ1-1	.	TGTGCCAGCTCAGTGGGGCTGAACACTGAAGCTTTCTTT	CASSVGLNTEAFF
TRBV27	TRBD1	TRBJ1-2	.	TGTGCCAGCAGTTCTACAACTTCCGGGACAGGGGGCTATGGCTACACCTTC	CASSSTTSGTGGYGYTF
TRBV10-1	TRBD2	TRBJ2-3	.	TGCGCCAGCAGCCCTCTACTAGCGGGGGCCACAGATACGCAGTATTTT	CASSPLLAGATDTQYF
TRBV5-5	TRBD1	TRBJ2-5	.	TGTGCCAGCAGCGCCGGGACAGTCCAAGAGACCCAGTACTTC	CASSAGTVQETQYF
TRBV30	TRBD1	TRBJ1-2	.	TGTGCCTGGAGTGCTTTTCCAGAGGGGGCGCGGCGTGGCTACACCTTC	CAWSAFPEGARRGYTF
TRBV6-1	.	TRBJ2-7	.	TGTGCCAGCAGTGACGAGGGGGGACAGCCCTACGAGCAGTACTTC	CASSDEGGQPYEQYF
TRBV18	TRBD1	TRBJ1-2	.	TGTGCCAGCTCACGTGCCGGGACAGGAATCTATGGCTACACCTTC	CASSRAGTGIYGYTF
TRBV6-5	.	TRBJ2-7	.	TGTGCCAGCATGGCGGGATCCTACGAGCAGTACTTC	CASMAGSYEQYF
TRBV6-4	.	TRBJ2-3	.	TGTGCCAGCAGTCTACAGGGCTCGGGTTCCACAGATACGCAGTATTTT	CASSLQGSGSTDTQYF